Presented here are 5 T cell receptor beta chains from one specimen sequenced in a study of blood T cell repertoires in COVID-19. Repertoires were generated with immunoSEQ multiplex PCR, while TCRdb's copy carries only in-frame clones and drops some. This sample has under 200,000 clones, with about 88% found just once. Sequenced input: peripheral blood. These receptors were obtained from a woman of 80 years or more in a cohort sampled during active or convalescent COVID-19.

The V gene is TRBV19, the J gene TRBJ1-2; TRBD1 agrees at 10 bases. This CDR3 contains 16 residues. V was pared by 7 bases and J by 7 bases, with 15 bases of the junction left unmatched. The germline V gene has CDR1 LNHDA and CDR2 SQIVND (reference sequence). This chain's CDR3 is CASIRQSGTGASGYTF. CDR3 sequence (DNA): TGTGCCAGTATAAGACAATCCGGGACAGGGGCGTCTGGCTACACCTTC. The variable domain in full, with the rest retrieved from reference TRBV19 and TRBJ1-2, is DGGITQSPKYLFRKEGQNVTLSCEQNLNHDAMYWYRQDPGQGLRLIYYSQIVNDFQKGDIAEGYSVSREKKESFPLTVTSAQKNPTAFYLCASIRQSGTGASGYTFGSGTRLTVV.

The V and J genes are TRBV10-3 and TRBJ1-2, with 7 bases that match TRBD1. Germline trimming cut 7 bases from V and 7 bases from J; bases unmatched to any gene: 6. This CDR3 contains 12 residues. Germline V gene sequence: CDR1 ENHRY, CDR2 SYGVKD. CDR3 bases: TGTGCCATCACCGGACAGGCAGCTGGCTACACCTTC. Translated: CAITGQAAGYTF.

The genes are TRBV27 and TRBJ1-5; 11 nucleotides agree with TRBD1. CDR3 length: 17 amino acids. The germline V gene encodes CDR1 MNHEY and CDR2 SMNVEV (reference sequence). V lost 9 bases and J lost 2; bases outside the gene matches: 12. The CDR3 DNA reads as TGTGCCAGTAGCTGGACAGGGGGCGTTTCGGGCAATCAGCCCCAGCATTTT. Encoded protein: CASSWTGGVSGNQPQHF.

The CDR3 loop is CASRGGLETQYF. The CDR3 DNA reads as TGTGCCAGCCGAGGGGGCTTGGAGACCCAGTACTTC. The chain carries TRBV12-3 or TRBV12-4 and TRBJ2-5, with TRBD1 matching 7 bases. This CDR3 is built from 12 residues. V lost 8 bases to trimming and J lost 5 bases; unmatched junction nucleotides: 5.

CDR3 amino acids: CASSIVPRRRRSGNTIYF. CDR3 coding DNA: TGTGCCAGTAGTATAGTACCCCGGAGGCGGCGTTCTGGAAACACCATATATTTT. V gene TRBV19 combines with J gene TRBJ1-3, with D unclear. Trimming removed 1 base at V and 1 base at J, with 17 bases between. The V gene's germline CDR1 is LNHDA and CDR2 SQIVND (reference sequence). The CDR3 sequence is 18 residues long.